This entry lists 13 T cell receptor beta chains sequenced from one sample in a study of blood T cells in healthy people across ages. The use of a sample-barcoded 5' primer and a J-beta primer mix characterized a second PCR of about 6 to 11 cycles. MiXCR was run by TCRdb on the 5' RACE reads, yielding one entry per CDR3 protein. Among approximately 1.5 million distinct CDR3 sequences listed, about 31% were seen once. Sequenced sample: blood. These receptors all come from a woman aged 25-40 years in good health.

As to this clonotype: At one of its ends the junction is not consistent with the germline gene, which may arise from a read error. The chain uses TRBV4-1 and TRBJ2-4; D perhaps matches TRBD1 (6 bases). Germline V lookup: CDR1 MGHRA, CDR2 YSYEKL. CDR3 size: 17 residues. The CDR3 DNA reads as TGCGCCAGCAGCCAAGAAGGCTGGGGGCTTGCCAAAAACATTCGGTACTTC. Its protein is CASSQEGWGLAKNIRYF.

The V gene is TRBV3-1, the J gene TRBJ2-5; 11 positions match TRBD2. Germline CDR1 is LGHDT and CDR2 is YNNKEL (reference sequence). The CDR3 has 16 amino acids. The V gene end was trimmed by 4 bases and the J gene end by 2 bases; junction bases not matched to a gene: 6. In nucleotides, the CDR3 is TGTGCCAGCAGCCCGCGACTAGCGGGGCGTCAAGAGACCCAGTACTTC. Its protein product is CASSPRLAGRQETQYF.

A single count supports this clonotype. The chain employs TRBV20-1 and TRBJ2-1; 8 nucleotides line up with TRBD1. V was pared by 5 bases and J by 5 bases, with 11 bases of the junction left unmatched. The CDR3 is 15 residues long. CDR1 DFQATT and CDR2 SNEGSKA come from the germline V gene (reference sequence). The CDR3 here is CSASGTGNPNNEQFF. For the CDR3, the DNA is TGCAGTGCTTCCGGGACAGGCAACCCCAACAATGAGCAGTTCTTC.

In this sample, this clonotype turned up a few times. This chain links TRBV18 with TRBJ2-7; D gene unclear. The CDR3 is made up of 15 amino acids. V was cut by 1 base and J by 2 bases, with 12 bases left in between. CDR1 is KGHSH, CDR2 LQKENI, per germline. The CDR3 nucleotides read TGTGCCAGCTCACCACGGCGCGGTATTCCCTACGAGCAGTACTTC. Translating it yields CASSPRRGIPYEQYF.

The chain joins TRBV29-1 to TRBJ1-6; D ambiguous. Germline V gene data show CDR1 as SQVTM and CDR2 as ANQGSEA. Trimming shortened V by 3 bases and J by 10 bases, and 10 bases separated the two germline ends. This CDR3 comprises 12 residues. CDR3 in DNA: TGCAGCGTTGACGGATGGAGGTCACCCCTCCACTTT. Encoded protein: CSVDGWRSPLHF.

The rearrangement joins TRBV12-3 or TRBV12-4 to TRBJ2-1; the D gene is possibly TRBD2 (7 bases). The V end was cut by 3 bases, the J end by 8 bases, with 17 bases between. The CDR3 consists of 15 residues. CDR3 DNA sequence: TGTGCCAGCAGTTTTTCGGGGGGCCTTGGGGATGAGCAGTTCTTC. It translates to CASSFSGGLGDEQFF.

In this sample, this clonotype turned up a few times. J is TRBJ2-7 and V is TRBV2, with D unresolved. CDR1 is SNHLY and CDR2 is FYNNEI in the germline V gene. V was shortened by 5 bases and J by 6 bases, with 11 bases between the two germline ends. The CDR3 has 12 amino acids. CDR3 residues: CASSWALPEQYF. CDR3 sequence (DNA): TGTGCCAGCAGTTGGGCGCTTCCCGAGCAGTACTTC.

The chain recombines TRBV20-1 with TRBJ1-6; 8 nucleotides align to TRBD1. Germline CDR1 is DFQATT and CDR2 is SNEGSKA (reference sequence). CDR3 size: 17 residues. Losses at the gene ends were 5 bases for V and 1 base for J; bases not matched to a gene: 10. The CDR3 sequence: CSAQRAGGRSYNSPLHF. CDR3 DNA: TGCAGTGCTCAACGGGCAGGGGGCAGGTCCTATAATTCACCCCTCCACTTT.

The chain recombines TRBV18 with TRBJ2-5; 7 bases match TRBD1. This CDR3 spans 17 amino acids. CDR1 is KGHSH, CDR2 LQKENI, per germline. Trimming at V came to 3 bases and at J to 4 bases, leaving 14 bases not matched to a gene. In nucleotides, the CDR3 is TGTGCCAGCTCACCCTACTCTTTGACAGGGCTCGGAGAGACCCAGTACTTC. Translated, it gives CASSPYSLTGLGETQYF.

This sequence joins TRBV29-1 and TRBJ1-1; D ambiguous. Looked up from germline, CDR1 is SQVTM and CDR2 is ANQGSEA. This CDR3 is 15 amino acids long. Trimming removed 3 bases from V and 5 bases from J, with 19 bases in between. CDR3 DNA: TGCAGCGTTGAGACAAGGGAGCTATGGGTGACTGAAGCTTTCTTT. It specifies CSVETRELWVTEAFF. The full variable domain, rest sourced from reference TRBV29-1 and TRBJ1-1, is SAVISQKPSRDICQRGTSLTIQCQVDSQVTMMFWYRQQPGQSLTLIATANQGSEATYESGFVIDKFPISRPNLTFSTLTVSNMSPEDSSIYLCSVETRELWVTEAFFGQGTRLTVV.

J is TRBJ2-7 and V is TRBV5-1; no reliable D call. The length of the CDR3 is 14 residues. From germline, CDR1 is SGHRS and CDR2 YFSETQ. V was pared by 6 bases and J by 0 bases, with 13 bases between. The CDR3 spells CASNWFWNSYEQYF. In nucleotides, the CDR3 is TGCGCCAGCAACTGGTTCTGGAACTCCTACGAGCAGTACTTC. The whole variable domain, remainder taken from reference TRBV5-1 and TRBJ2-7, is KAGVTQTPRYLIKTRGQQVTLSCSPISGHRSVSWYQQTPGQGLQFLFEYFSETQRNKGNFPGRFSGRQFSNSRSEMNVSTLELGDSALYLCASNWFWNSYEQYFGPGTRLTVT.

The chain carries TRBV9 and TRBJ2-7; the D is unclear. The germline V and J ends were trimmed by 4 bases and 2 bases, with 19 bases remaining between them. Germline V gene sequence: CDR1 SGDLS, CDR2 YYNGEE. This CDR3 region has 16 residues. The CDR3 DNA follows: TGTGCCAGCAGCCCCAGCCCGACTCACCTCCCCTACGAGCAGTACTTC. This gives the protein CASSPSPTHLPYEQYF.

Worth noting for this clonotype: A much bigger clone sits one base away, suggesting this may be a read error. This chain links TRBV29-1 with TRBJ2-1; D perhaps matches TRBD1 (6 bases). The germline V gene encodes CDR1 SQVTM and CDR2 ANQGSEA. V was trimmed by 1 base and J by 9 bases, leaving 16 bases between them. This CDR3 has 14 residues. The DNA for the CDR3 is TGCAGCGTTGAAGGTCGTGGGGGCCTCGTTGAGCAGTTCTTC. It specifies CSVEGRGGLVEQFF.